This T cell receptor beta chain was retrieved from a study of blood T cell repertoires in COVID-19. The assay was immunoSEQ multiplex PCR, and TCRdb's table has in-frame clones only and misses some. The sample has approximately 110,000 clones; 70% to 90% are singletons. Trimming left V 3 bases short and J 4 bases short, with 6 bases between. The germline V gene encodes CDR1 MRHNA and CDR2 SNTAGT. This CDR3 is built from 13 residues. The rearrangement links TRBV6-4 to TRBJ2-2; no reliable D call. The sample consisted of peripheral blood. The sequence derives from a woman in her fifties or sixties with acute or convalescent COVID-19. The CDR3 sequence is CASSDTVTGELFF. In DNA form, the CDR3 reads TGTGCCAGCAGTGATACAGTCACCGGGGAGCTGTTTTTT.